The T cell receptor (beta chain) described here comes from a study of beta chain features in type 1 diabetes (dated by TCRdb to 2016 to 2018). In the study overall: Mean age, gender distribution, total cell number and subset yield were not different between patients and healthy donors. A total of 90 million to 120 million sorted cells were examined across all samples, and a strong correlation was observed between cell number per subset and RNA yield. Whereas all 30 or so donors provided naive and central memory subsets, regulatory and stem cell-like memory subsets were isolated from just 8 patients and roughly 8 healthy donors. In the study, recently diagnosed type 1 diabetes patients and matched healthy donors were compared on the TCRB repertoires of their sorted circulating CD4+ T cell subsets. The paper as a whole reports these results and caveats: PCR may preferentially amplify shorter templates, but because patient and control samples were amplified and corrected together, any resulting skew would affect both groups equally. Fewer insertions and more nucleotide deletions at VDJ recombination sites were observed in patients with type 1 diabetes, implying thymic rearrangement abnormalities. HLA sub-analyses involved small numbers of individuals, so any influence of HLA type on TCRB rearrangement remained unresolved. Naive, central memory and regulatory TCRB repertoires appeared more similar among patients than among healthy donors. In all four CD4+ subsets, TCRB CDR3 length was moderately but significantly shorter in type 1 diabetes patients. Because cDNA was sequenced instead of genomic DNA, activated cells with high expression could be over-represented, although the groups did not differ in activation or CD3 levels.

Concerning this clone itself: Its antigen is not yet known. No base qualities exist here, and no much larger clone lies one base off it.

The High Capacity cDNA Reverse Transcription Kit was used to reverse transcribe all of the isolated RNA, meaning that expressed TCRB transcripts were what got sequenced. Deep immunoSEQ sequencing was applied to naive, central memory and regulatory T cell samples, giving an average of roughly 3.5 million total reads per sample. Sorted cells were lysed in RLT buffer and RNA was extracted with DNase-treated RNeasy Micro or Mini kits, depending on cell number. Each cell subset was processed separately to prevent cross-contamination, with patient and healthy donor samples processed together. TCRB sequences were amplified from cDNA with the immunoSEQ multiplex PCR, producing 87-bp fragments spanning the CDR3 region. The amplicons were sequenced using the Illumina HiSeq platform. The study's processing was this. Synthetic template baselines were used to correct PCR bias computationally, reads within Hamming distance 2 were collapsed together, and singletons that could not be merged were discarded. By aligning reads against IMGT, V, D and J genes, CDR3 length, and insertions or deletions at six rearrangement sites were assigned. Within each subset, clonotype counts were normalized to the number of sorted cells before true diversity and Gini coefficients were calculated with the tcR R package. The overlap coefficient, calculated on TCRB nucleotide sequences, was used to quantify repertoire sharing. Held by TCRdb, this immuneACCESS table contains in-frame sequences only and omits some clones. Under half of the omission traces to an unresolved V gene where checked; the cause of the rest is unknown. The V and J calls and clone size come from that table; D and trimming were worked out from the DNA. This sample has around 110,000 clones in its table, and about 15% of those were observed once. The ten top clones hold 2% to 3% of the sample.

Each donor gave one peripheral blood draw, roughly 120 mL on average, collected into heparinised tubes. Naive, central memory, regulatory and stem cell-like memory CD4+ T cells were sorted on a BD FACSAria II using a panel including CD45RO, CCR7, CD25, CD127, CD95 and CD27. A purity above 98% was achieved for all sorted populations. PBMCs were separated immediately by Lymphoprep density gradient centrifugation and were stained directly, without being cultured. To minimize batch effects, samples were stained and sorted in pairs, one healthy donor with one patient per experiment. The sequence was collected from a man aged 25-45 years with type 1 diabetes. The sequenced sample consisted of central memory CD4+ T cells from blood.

Here the CDR3 is given as CASSYGHMSNYGYTF. The nucleotide sequence reads as follows: TGTGCCAGCAGTTATGGGCATATGTCGAACTATGGCTACACCTTC. Recombination linked TRBV6-5 to TRBJ1-2, with no reliable assignment of the D segment. From the cysteine up to the phenylalanine, the CDR3 has a length of 15 residues. The retained sequence is limited to the CDR3, 45 bases, with the frame set at the first base. V and J are truncated by 3 bases and 2 bases respectively, leaving an intervening sequence of 13 bases. The germline V gene provides CDR1 MNHEY and CDR2 SVGAGI.